The 26 T cell receptor beta chains presented below share a single source sample, sequenced in a study of T-cell reconstitution after alpha-beta-depleted transplantation in children. Unique molecular identifiers were built into the TCRbeta library. Each CDR3 protein is one row after TCRdb ran MiXCR on the PCR reads. The sample yields hundreds of thousands of distinct CDR3 sequences, about 15% seen once. This specimen was PBMCs from the stem cell graft donor, taken from the stem cell graft. The receptors here all came from a human donor who donated a stem cell graft to a child with acute myeloid leukemia.

The V gene is TRBV20-1, the J gene TRBJ2-1, with D uncertain. This CDR3 region has 10 residues. V gave up 6 bases and J gave up 10 bases, with 10 bases separating them. Germline loops: CDR1 DFQATT, CDR2 SNEGSKA (reference sequence). In DNA form, the CDR3 reads TGCAGTGCGAACTGGGTGGAGCAGTTCTTC. Translated, it gives CSANWVEQFF.

This clonotype is a singleton in its sample. This rearrangement joins TRBV5-1 to TRBJ1-4; a possible D gene is TRBD1 (6 bases). V dropped 0 bases and J dropped 8 bases, with 14 bases sitting between them. The length of the CDR3 is 15 residues. Per germline, CDR1 SGHRS and CDR2 YFSETQ. The CDR3 region is CASSLGGDRREKLFF. The CDR3 DNA reads as TGCGCCAGCAGCTTGGGAGGTGACAGGAGAGAAAAACTGTTTTTT.

The chain carries TRBV10-1 and TRBJ1-1; 8 nucleotides align to TRBD1. Unmatched junction bases numbered 5, after V lost 4 bases and J lost 4 bases. Germline V lookup: CDR1 WNHNN, CDR2 SYGVQD (reference sequence). The CDR3 is made up of 14 amino acids. CDR3: CASSATGGPTEAFF. DNA of the CDR3: TGCGCCAGCAGTGCTACAGGGGGACCCACTGAAGCTTTCTTT.

This chain links TRBV7-2 with TRBJ1-1; TRBD1 aligns across 10 bases. Germline values: CDR1 SGHTA, CDR2 FQGNSA. V shed 6 bases and J 10 bases; nucleotides not matched to a gene: 8. There are 13 residues in the CDR3. The CDR3 region is CASSLGQGQRAFF. The DNA for the CDR3 is TGTGCCAGCAGTTTGGGACAGGGGCAGAGAGCTTTCTTT.

Of note for this clonotype: It may be a read error: a sequence one base away is much more abundant. The chain joins TRBV7-2 to TRBJ1-5; TRBD1 is a possible D gene (6 bases). This CDR3 has 15 amino acids. Germline CDR1 is SGHTA and CDR2 is FQGNSA. As DNA, the CDR3 is TGTGCCAGCACCTTACAGGGAGGGAAAAGTCAGCCCCAGCATTTT. The encoded protein is CASTLQGGKSQPQHF. Combining the CDR3 with reference TRBV7-2 and TRBJ1-5 gives the whole variable domain GAGVSQSPSNKVTEKGKDVELRCDPISGHTALYWYRQSLGQGLEFLIYFQGNSAPDKSGLPSDRFSAERTGGSVSTLTIQRTQQEDSAVYLCASTLQGGKSQPQHFGDGTRLSIL.

The CDR3 reads CAISEPSYSYEQYF. The DNA of the CDR3 is TGTGCCATCAGTGAGCCGTCTTACTCCTACGAGCAGTACTTC. This chain uses TRBV10-3 with TRBJ2-7; D gene unclear. Germline-derived CDR1 and CDR2 are ENHRY and SYGVKD. The germline V and J ends were trimmed by 2 bases and 0 bases, with 8 bases remaining between them. The CDR3 contains 14 residues.

This clonotype was detected many times. The CDR3 here is CATGPGHSSNEQFF. The CDR3 nucleotides read TGTGCCACCGGACCAGGACATAGCTCTAATGAGCAGTTCTTC. The rearrangement joins TRBV24-1 to TRBJ2-1; D is perhaps TRBD1 (5 bases). This CDR3 spans 14 amino acids. The germline V gene encodes CDR1 KGHDR and CDR2 SFDVKD. The ends were cut back, 9 bases at V and 7 bases at J, with 18 bases in the middle.

This clonotype was seen a handful of times. This sequence joins TRBV15 and TRBJ2-4, with D tentatively TRBD2 (6 bases). Germline V CDR1 and CDR2: LNHNV, YYDKDF (reference sequence). The CDR3 is 16 amino acids. The V gene lost 7 bases and the J gene lost 0 bases, with 16 bases spanning the gap. The CDR3 DNA reads TGTGCCACCACTCAGGCCAGGGAGGAAGCCAAAAACATTCAGTACTTC. It specifies CATTQAREEAKNIQYF. Full variable domain (missing parts from reference TRBV15 and TRBJ2-4): DAMVIQNPRYQVTQFGKPVTLSCSQTLNHNVMYWYQQKSSQAPKLLFHYYDKDFNNEADTPDNFQSRRPNTSFCFLDIRSPGLGDTAMYLCATTQAREEAKNIQYFGAGTRLSVL.

This clonotype was detected ten times or more. The chain recombines TRBV20-1 with TRBJ1-5; maybe TRBD1 (6 bases). The CDR3 extends over 12 amino acids. Germline CDR1 DFQATT, CDR2 SNEGSKA (reference sequence). The DNA for the CDR3 is TGCGGGGGCTCGCACGGGGATCAGCCCCAGCATTTT. It codes for CGGSHGDQPQHF.

The rearrangement links TRBV6-1 to TRBJ2-7; D ambiguous. Between the trimmed V and J ends, which lost 1 base and 10 bases, there was a span of 11 bases. Looked up from germline, CDR1 is MNHNS and CDR2 is SASEGT. The CDR3 spans 12 residues. CDR3 nucleotides: TGTGCCAGCAGTGAAGTTTTTCAGACACAGTACGTC. As protein: CASSEVFQTQYV.

This clonotype was recorded many times. J is TRBJ1-2 and V is TRBV5-6, with D maybe TRBD1 (6 bases). This CDR3 spans 14 amino acids. CDR1 and CDR2 from the germline V gene are SGHDT and YYEEEE. V was trimmed by 2 bases and J by 6 bases, leaving 14 bases between them. The CDR3 nucleotides read TGTGCCAGCAGCTTTGGCAGGGGCATGGATGGCTACACCTTC. Protein product: CASSFGRGMDGYTF.

Details on this clonotype: The junction and the germline gene differ at one end; a read error may be behind it. The chain carries TRBV12-3 or TRBV12-4 and TRBJ2-3; 13 nucleotides match TRBD2. The CDR3 length is 18 residues. CDR3 protein: CTSRSTGLAGMSRDTQYF. CDR3 sequence (DNA): TGTACCAGCAGGTCCACGGGACTAGCGGGGATGAGCAGAGATACGCAGTATTTT.

This clonotype was seen many times. The V gene is TRBV20-1, the J gene TRBJ1-1; D unresolved. V was cut by 0 bases and J by 8 bases, with 13 bases left in between. CDR1 is DFQATT and CDR2 is SNEGSKA in the germline V gene (reference sequence). CDR3 length: 13 residues. CDR3 DNA sequence: TGCAGTGCTAGAGATCCGACGGACCCCGAAGCTTTCTTT. It encodes CSARDPTDPEAFF.

This clonotype was seen a handful of times. The chain uses TRBV7-2 and TRBJ1-1; unclear D gene. The CDR3 covers 14 residues. V was pared by 0 bases and J by 5 bases, with 10 bases between. Germline values: CDR1 SGHTA, CDR2 FQGNSA. The CDR3 DNA sequence: TGTGCCAGCAGCTTAGCCCGGTTGGGGACTGAAGCTTTCTTT. Amino acid sequence: CASSLARLGTEAFF. The full variable domain, in which reference TRBV7-2 and TRBJ1-1 provide the parts outside the CDR3, is GAGVSQSPSNKVTEKGKDVELRCDPISGHTALYWYRQSLGQGLEFLIYFQGNSAPDKSGLPSDRFSAERTGGSVSTLTIQRTQQEDSAVYLCASSLARLGTEAFFGQGTRLTVV.

There are many counts of this clonotype. The chain combines TRBV11-1 with TRBJ1-4; 7 positions match TRBD1. This CDR3 is 14 amino acids long. V shed 1 base, J shed 7 bases, and the junction held 3 bases outside the gene matches. Germline loops: CDR1 SGHAT, CDR2 FQDESV (reference sequence). The CDR3 DNA reads as TGTGCCAGCAGCTTAGGGGACAGTCTTGAAAAACTGTTTTTT. It translates to CASSLGDSLEKLFF.

This clonotype was counted a few times. The rearrangement joins TRBV24-1 to TRBJ2-1; tentatively, D is TRBD2 (6 bases). CDR1 is KGHDR, CDR2 SFDVKD, per germline. Deletions cut 5 bases from V and 9 bases from J, with 13 bases between. The CDR3 extends over 13 amino acids. CDR3 residues: CATSAQHGSEQFF. DNA of the CDR3: TGTGCCACCAGTGCCCAACACGGGAGTGAGCAGTTCTTC.

J is TRBJ2-1 and V is TRBV10-3, with D perhaps matching TRBD2 (5 bases). With 6 bases removed from V and 8 bases from J, the gap between germline ends came to 11 bases. Per the germline V gene, CDR1 is ENHRY and CDR2 is SYGVKD. CDR3 length equals 12 residues. The CDR3 sequence is CAISTTSYEQFF. For the CDR3, the DNA is TGTGCCATCAGCACCACTAGTTATGAGCAGTTCTTC.

This clonotype was found a few times. A read error may account for a junction end that differs from germline. CDR3 region: CASSFTAHQETQYF. CDR3 in DNA: TGTGCCAGCAGCTTTACTGCCCACCAGGAGACCCAGTACTTC. The chain recombines TRBV7-6 with TRBJ2-5; D remains unclear. The CDR3 runs 14 residues. Germline CDR1 SGHVS, CDR2 FNYEAQ. Supplemented by reference TRBV7-6 and TRBJ2-5, the full variable domain reads GAGVSQSPRYKVTKRGQDVALRCDPISGHVSLYWYRQALGQGPEFLTYFNYEAQQDKSGLPNDRFSAERPEGSISTLTIQRTEQRDSAMYRCASSFTAHQETQYFGPGTRLLVL.

At least ten counts were recorded for this clonotype. J is TRBJ2-7 and V is TRBV20-1; 14 nucleotides match TRBD2. Germline CDR1 and CDR2: DFQATT and SNEGSKA (reference sequence). The V segment lost 1 base and the J segment 6 bases; nucleotides outside the gene matches: 11. The CDR3 extends over 17 amino acids. CDR3 region: CSARGQTSGGAVGEQYF. Written as DNA, the CDR3 is TGCAGTGCTAGAGGCCAGACTAGCGGGGGGGCCGTAGGCGAGCAGTACTTC.

This clonotype occurred a few times. For the CDR3, the DNA is TGTGCCAGCAGCTTCGGGACAGGGGGGAACGAGCAGTACTTC. Its translation is CASSFGTGGNEQYF. J is TRBJ2-7 and V is TRBV7-9; 11 bases align to TRBD1. Looked up from germline, CDR1 is SEHNR and CDR2 is FQNEAQ (reference sequence). J lost 5 bases, V lost 3 bases, and 3 bases had no gene match. The CDR3 runs to 14 residues.

This clonotype was seen ten or more times. J is TRBJ1-2 and V is TRBV27; D is possibly TRBD1 (5 bases). The CDR3 extends over 14 amino acids. Germline assignment: CDR1 MNHEY and CDR2 SMNVEV (reference sequence). V dropped 4 bases and J dropped 6 bases, with 15 bases sitting between them. This CDR3 reads CASSSTSAGNGYTF. CDR3 bases: TGTGCCAGCAGTTCCACCTCGGCAGGGAATGGCTACACCTTC.

This clonotype was counted a few times. This chain uses TRBV10-3 with TRBJ2-3, with D perhaps matching TRBD1 or TRBD2 (6 bases each). The V gene lost 10 bases and the J gene lost 2 bases, with 10 bases spanning the gap. The CDR3 loop spans 12 amino acids. Germline V lookup: CDR1 ENHRY, CDR2 SYGVKD. The CDR3 here is CATGEATDTQYF. The CDR3 coding sequence is TGTGCCACAGGGGAGGCCACAGATACGCAGTATTTT.

Ten or more counts support this clonotype. The chain employs TRBV29-1 and TRBJ2-3; 9 positions agree with TRBD1. CDR3 length: 13 amino acids. CDR1 and CDR2 from the germline V gene are SQVTM and ANQGSEA. V shed 8 bases and J 1 base; nucleotides not matched to a gene: 4. As DNA, the CDR3 is TGCAGCAGCCGGGACAGGGGCACAGATACGCAGTATTTT. Amino acid sequence: CSSRDRGTDTQYF.

The sample holds a few counts of this clonotype. V is TRBV24-1 and J is TRBJ2-7; D possibly matches TRBD1 or TRBD2 (5 bases each). This CDR3 spans 14 amino acids. Germline lookup yields CDR1 KGHDR and CDR2 SFDVKD. V was cut by 7 bases and J by 4 bases, with 16 bases left in between. The CDR3: CATSPGPYSYEQYF. CDR3 sequence (DNA): TGTGCCACCAGCCCGGGACCCTATTCATACGAGCAGTACTTC.

This clonotype was counted many times. The chain is built from TRBV20-1 and TRBJ2-3; D uncertain. Germline V CDR1 and CDR2: DFQATT, SNEGSKA (reference sequence). V was pared by 0 bases and J by 3 bases, with 7 bases between. CDR3 length: 13 residues. CDR3 in DNA: TGCAGTGCTAGAGAAGAGAAGACAGATACGCAGTATTTT. Translation gives CSAREEKTDTQYF.

This clonotype has a count of ten or more. The V call is TRBV20-1, the J call TRBJ1-5; D remains unclear. Germline assignment: CDR1 DFQATT and CDR2 SNEGSKA (reference sequence). The CDR3 consists of 13 residues. The V and J ends lost 0 bases and 4 bases respectively, with 7 bases between them. DNA of the CDR3: TGCAGTGCTAGAGACACATTAAATCAGCCCCAGCATTTT. This translates into CSARDTLNQPQHF.